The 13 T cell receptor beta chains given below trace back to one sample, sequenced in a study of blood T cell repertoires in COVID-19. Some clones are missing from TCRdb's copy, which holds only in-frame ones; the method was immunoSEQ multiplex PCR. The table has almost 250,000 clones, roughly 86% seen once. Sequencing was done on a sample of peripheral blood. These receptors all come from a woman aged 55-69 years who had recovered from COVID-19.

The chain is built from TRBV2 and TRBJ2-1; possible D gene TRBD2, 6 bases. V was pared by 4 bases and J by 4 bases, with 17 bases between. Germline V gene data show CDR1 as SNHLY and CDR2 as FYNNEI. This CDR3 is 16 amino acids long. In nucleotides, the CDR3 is TGTGCCAGCAGTGCCCTCCACCGACTAGAGTACAATGAGCAGTTCTTC. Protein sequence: CASSALHRLEYNEQFF. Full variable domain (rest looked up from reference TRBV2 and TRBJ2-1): EPEVTQTPSHQVTQMGQEVILRCVPISNHLYFYWYRQILGQKVEFLVSFYNNEISEKSEIFDDQFSVERPDGSNFTLKIRSTKLEDSAMYFCASSALHRLEYNEQFFGPGTRLTVL.

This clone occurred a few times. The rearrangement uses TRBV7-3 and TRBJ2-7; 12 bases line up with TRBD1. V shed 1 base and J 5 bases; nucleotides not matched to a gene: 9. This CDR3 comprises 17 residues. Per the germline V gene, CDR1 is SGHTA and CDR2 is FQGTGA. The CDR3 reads CASSLNPPGTGGDEQYF. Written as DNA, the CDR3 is TGTGCCAGCAGCTTAAATCCCCCGGGGACAGGGGGCGACGAGCAGTACTTC.

CDR3 residues: CASSLAGTANEKLFF. CDR3 DNA sequence: TGCGCCAGCAGCTTGGCAGGGACAGCTAATGAAAAACTGTTTTTT. The chain has TRBV5-1 and TRBJ1-4; TRBD1 matches at 7 bases. Losses at the gene ends were 0 bases for V and 3 bases for J; bases not matched to a gene: 2. The CDR3 spans 15 residues. Germline V CDR1 and CDR2: SGHRS, YFSETQ. Together with reference TRBV5-1 and TRBJ1-4, the CDR3 gives the full variable domain: KAGVTQTPRYLIKTRGQQVTLSCSPISGHRSVSWYQQTPGQGLQFLFEYFSETQRNKGNFPGRFSGRQFSNSRSEMNVSTLELGDSALYLCASSLAGTANEKLFFGSGTQLSVL.

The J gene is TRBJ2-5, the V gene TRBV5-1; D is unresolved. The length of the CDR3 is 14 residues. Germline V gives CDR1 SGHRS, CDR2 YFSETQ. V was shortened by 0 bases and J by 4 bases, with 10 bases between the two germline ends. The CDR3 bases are TGCGCCAGCAGCTTGGCCAGCGATCGAGAGACCCAGTACTTC. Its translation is CASSLASDRETQYF.

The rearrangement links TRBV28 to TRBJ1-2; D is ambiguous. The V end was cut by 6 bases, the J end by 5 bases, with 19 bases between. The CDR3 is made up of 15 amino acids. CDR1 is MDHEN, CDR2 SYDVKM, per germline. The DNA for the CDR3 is TGTGCCAGCAGGGATCGAGCGAGACGCAAATATGGCTACACCTTC. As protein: CASRDRARRKYGYTF.

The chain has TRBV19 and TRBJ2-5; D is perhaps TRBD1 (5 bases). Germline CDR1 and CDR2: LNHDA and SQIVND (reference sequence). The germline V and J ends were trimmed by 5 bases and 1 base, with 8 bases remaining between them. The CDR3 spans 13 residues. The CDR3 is CASSLTAQETQYF. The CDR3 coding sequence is TGTGCCAGTAGTTTGACAGCCCAAGAGACCCAGTACTTC.

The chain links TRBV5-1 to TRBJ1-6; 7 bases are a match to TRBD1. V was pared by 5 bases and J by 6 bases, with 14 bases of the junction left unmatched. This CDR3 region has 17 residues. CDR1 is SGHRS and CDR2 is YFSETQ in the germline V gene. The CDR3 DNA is TGCGCCAGCAGGAGACAGCTTCCGGGACAGAGTAATTCACCCCTCCACTTT. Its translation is CASRRQLPGQSNSPLHF.

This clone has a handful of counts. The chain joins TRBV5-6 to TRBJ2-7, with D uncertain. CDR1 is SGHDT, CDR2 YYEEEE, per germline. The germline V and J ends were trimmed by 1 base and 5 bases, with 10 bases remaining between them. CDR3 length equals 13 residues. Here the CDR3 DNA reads TGTGCCAGCAGCTTGTGGGCTTTGAACGAGCAGTACTTC. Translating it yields CASSLWALNEQYF.

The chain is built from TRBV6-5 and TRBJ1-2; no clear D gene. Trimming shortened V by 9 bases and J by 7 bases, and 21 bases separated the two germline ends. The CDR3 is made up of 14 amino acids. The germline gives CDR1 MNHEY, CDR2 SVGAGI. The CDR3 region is CASVRAGRAGGYTF. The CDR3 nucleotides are TGTGCCAGTGTAAGAGCGGGGAGGGCAGGTGGCTACACCTTC.

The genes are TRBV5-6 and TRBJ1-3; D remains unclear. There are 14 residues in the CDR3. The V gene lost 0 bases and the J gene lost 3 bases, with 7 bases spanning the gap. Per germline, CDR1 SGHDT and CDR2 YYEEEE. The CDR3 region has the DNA TGTGCCAGCAGCTTGGCTATGGTTGGAAACACCATATATTTT. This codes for CASSLAMVGNTIYF.

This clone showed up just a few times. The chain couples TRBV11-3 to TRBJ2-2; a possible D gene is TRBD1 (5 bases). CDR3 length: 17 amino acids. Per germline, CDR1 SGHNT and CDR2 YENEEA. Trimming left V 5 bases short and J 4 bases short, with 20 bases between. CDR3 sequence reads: CASSPVRDSQGTGELFF. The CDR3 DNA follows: TGTGCCAGCAGCCCCGTAAGGGATAGCCAGGGCACCGGGGAGCTGTTTTTT.

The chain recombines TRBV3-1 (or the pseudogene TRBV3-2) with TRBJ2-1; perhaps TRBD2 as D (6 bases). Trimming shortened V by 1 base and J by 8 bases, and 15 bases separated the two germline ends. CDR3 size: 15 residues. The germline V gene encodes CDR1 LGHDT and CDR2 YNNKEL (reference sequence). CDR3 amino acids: CASSQAGLSVDEQFF. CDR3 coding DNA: TGTGCCAGCAGCCAAGCGGGACTTAGCGTCGATGAGCAGTTCTTC.

The CDR3 reads CASSQGSGDTGELFF. Here the CDR3 DNA reads TGCGCCAGCAGCCAAGGAAGCGGGGACACCGGGGAGCTGTTTTTT. The rearrangement uses TRBV4-3 and TRBJ2-2; the match to TRBD2 covers 7 bases. The ends lost 1 base at V and 3 bases at J; junction bases unmatched: 2. Germline CDR1 and CDR2: LGHNA and YSLEER. There are 15 residues in the CDR3.